This TCR beta chain was profiled in a study of blood T cell repertoires in COVID-19. Overall study: Sites across the United States, Italy and Spain contributed samples from acute and convalescent COVID-19. T cells, B-cell-depleted T cells, or PBMCs provided the cDNA or gDNA that served as material.

The CDR3 totals 14 residues. The germline V gene encodes CDR1 SEHNR and CDR2 FQNEAQ (reference sequence). With 2 bases clipped from V and 10 bases from J, the junction kept 4 bases outside the gene matches. In the authors' methods: Amplification of reference gene primers was used by the study to estimate nucleated cell counts. Clones were sequenced by immunoSEQ multiplex PCR, and TCRdb holds only the in-frame ones, with some missing. V, J and clone size are those of that table, while D and trimming were read from the DNA. Altogether tens of thousands of clones are present, 85% being singletons, with the ten largest covering roughly 26%.

The chain uses TRBV7-9 and TRBJ1-6; 8 nucleotides align to TRBD1. Material for sequencing was peripheral blood. The source of this sequence is a human donor in a cohort sampled during active COVID-19. This CDR3 is CASSLTAGGSPLHF. DNA of the CDR3: TGTGCCAGCAGCTTAACGGCAGGGGGCTCACCCCTCCACTTT.